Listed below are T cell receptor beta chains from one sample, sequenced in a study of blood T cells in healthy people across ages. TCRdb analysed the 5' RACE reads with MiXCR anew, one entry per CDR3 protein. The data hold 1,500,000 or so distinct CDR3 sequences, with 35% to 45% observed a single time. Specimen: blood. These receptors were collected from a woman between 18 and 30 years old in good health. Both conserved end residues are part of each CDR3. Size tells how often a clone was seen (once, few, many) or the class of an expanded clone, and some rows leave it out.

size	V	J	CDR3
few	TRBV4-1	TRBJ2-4	CASSHGSLTGVGKNIQYF
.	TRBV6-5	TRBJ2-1	CASSTSGKQFF
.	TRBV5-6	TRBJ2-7	CASSWTGTVNYEQYF
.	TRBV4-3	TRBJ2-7	CASSQTGTSDYEQYF
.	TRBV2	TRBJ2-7	CASSRTAAENYEQYF
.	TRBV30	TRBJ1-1	CAWSVLVLNTEAFF
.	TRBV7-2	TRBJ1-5	CASSPRTGPQPQHF
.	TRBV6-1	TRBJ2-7	CASSEWGRIAYEQYF
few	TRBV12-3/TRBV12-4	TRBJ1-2	CASSRDGGNYGYTF
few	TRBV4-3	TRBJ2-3	CASSPEGGDTQYF
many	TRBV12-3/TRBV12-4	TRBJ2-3	CASTLQGATDTQYF
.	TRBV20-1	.	CSATRQGVETQYF
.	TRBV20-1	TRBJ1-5	CSARDGSGGQPQHF
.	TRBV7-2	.	CASSPWGTSGDLETQYF
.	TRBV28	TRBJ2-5	CATLDWGKETQYF
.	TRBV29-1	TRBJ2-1	CSVDKLAVYNEQFF
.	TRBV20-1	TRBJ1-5	CSAPDREGQPQHF
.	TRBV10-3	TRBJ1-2	CAISDGTSSNYGYTF
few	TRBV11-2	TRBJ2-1	CASSPFPPDSYNEQFF
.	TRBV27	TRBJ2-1	CASSTTYNERYF
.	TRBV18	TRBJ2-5	CASSEDLQETQYF
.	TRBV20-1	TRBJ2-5	CSAAPGQPIYQEPQYF
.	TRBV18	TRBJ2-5	CASSPEVKETQYF
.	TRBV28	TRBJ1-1	CASSLGQGLKTEAFF
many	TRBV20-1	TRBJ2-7	CSAADVYEQYF
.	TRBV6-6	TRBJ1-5	CAGGAHSNQPQHF
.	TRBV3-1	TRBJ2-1	CASSQRTHNEQFF
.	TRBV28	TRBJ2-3	CASSFRGVIDTQYF
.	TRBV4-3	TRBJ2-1	CASSQDPGNRGEQFF
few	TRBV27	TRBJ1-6	CASSLGVVYSPLHF
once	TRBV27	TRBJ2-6	CASSIGGVGANVLTF
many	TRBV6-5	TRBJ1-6	CASSKTGVNSPLHF
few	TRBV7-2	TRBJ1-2	CASSLGSGVRGYTF
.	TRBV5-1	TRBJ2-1	CASSWGGEYNEQSF
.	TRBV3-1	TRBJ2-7	CASSQVGTGTGTHEQYF
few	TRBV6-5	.	CASSYSGTGGHEQYF
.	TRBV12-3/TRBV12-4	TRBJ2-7	CASSLYLSGGASYEQYF
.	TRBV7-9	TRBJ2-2	CASSLLVDGELFF
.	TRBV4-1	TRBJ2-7	CASSQGGTASYEQYF
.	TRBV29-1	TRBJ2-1	CSATGQYYNEQFF
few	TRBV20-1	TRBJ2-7	CSAEVGNREQYF
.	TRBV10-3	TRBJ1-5	CAISEGRGGNQPQHF
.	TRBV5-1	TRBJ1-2	CASKRGQDNCGYTF
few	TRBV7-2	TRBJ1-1	CASSTHRGADTEAFF
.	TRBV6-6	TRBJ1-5	CASSYSESYSNQPQHF
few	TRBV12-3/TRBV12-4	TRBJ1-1	CASSFYRGDTEAFF
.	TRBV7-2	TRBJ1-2	CASRQTDRNYGYTF
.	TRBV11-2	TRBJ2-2	CASSSPRPGELFF
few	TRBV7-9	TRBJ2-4	CASSLDHIQYF
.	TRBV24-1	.	CATSIAGSQGETQYF
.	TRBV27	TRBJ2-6	CASSGTSGRYPGANVLTF
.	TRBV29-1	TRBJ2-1	CSVPDSYNEQFF
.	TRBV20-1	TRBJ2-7	CSARVMTSGGYEQYF
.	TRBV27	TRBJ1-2	CASSALLDTPYGYTF
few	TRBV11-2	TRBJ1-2	CASRLFGPGQKRSYGYTF
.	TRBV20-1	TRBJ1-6	CSATTDRDNSPLHF
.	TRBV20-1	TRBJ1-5	CSASGTGSPQPQHF
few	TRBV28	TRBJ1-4	CASRRETANEKLFF